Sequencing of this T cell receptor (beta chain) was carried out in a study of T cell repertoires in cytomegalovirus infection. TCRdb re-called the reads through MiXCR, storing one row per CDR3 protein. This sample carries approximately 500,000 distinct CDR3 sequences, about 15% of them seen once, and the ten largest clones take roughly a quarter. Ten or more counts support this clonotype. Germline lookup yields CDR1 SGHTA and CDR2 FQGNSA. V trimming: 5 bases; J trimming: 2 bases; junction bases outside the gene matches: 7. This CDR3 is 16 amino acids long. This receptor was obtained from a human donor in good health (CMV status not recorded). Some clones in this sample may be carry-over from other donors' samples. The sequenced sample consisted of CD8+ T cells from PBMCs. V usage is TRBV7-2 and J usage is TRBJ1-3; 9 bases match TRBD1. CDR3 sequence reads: CASSHGTGNPGNTIYF. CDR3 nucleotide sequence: TGTGCCAGCAGCCACGGGACAGGGAACCCTGGAAACACCATATATTTT.